This T cell receptor (beta chain) originates from a study of blood T cell repertoires in COVID-19. Study-wide context: Samples taken during acute and convalescent COVID-19 were collected in the United States, Italy and Spain. Sources were T cells, B-cell-depleted T cells, or PBMCs; the material itself was cDNA or gDNA.

In the original workflow: Estimated nucleated cell counts came from reference gene primer amplification. Profiled with immunoSEQ multiplex PCR; TCRdb holds only in-frame clones, not every one. For V, J and clone size, that table is used; D and trimming come from the DNA. The sample has about 330,000 clones; approximately 89% are singletons. The CDR3 loop spans 18 amino acids. The germline gives CDR1 SGHRS, CDR2 YFSETQ. V lost 1 base to trimming and J lost 4 bases, with 24 bases between them. Sequencing input: PBMCs or T cells enriched from blood (not recorded which). The sequence was collected from a woman aged 30 to 39 who had recovered from COVID-19. The chain carries TRBV5-1 and TRBJ2-7; D perhaps matches TRBD1 (5 bases). Here the CDR3 DNA reads TGCGCCAGCAGCTTGAAGGTGACTGGGGCAGGGTCTGGATACGAGCAGTACTTC. Protein sequence: CASSLKVTGAGSGYEQYF. Variable domain in full (rest from reference TRBV5-1 and TRBJ2-7): KAGVTQTPRYLIKTRGQQVTLSCSPISGHRSVSWYQQTPGQGLQFLFEYFSETQRNKGNFPGRFSGRQFSNSRSEMNVSTLELGDSALYLCASSLKVTGAGSGYEQYFGPGTRLTVT.